The 3 T cell receptor beta chains listed next were all sequenced from one sample in a study of blood T cell repertoires in COVID-19. Using immunoSEQ multiplex PCR, the repertoire was profiled, and TCRdb retains in-frame clones only, with some absent. The data contain about 400,000 clones, around nine tenths of them singletons. Sequences were obtained from PBMCs or T cells enriched from blood (not recorded which). All receptors come from a woman aged 45-65 years who had recovered from COVID-19.

This sequence joins TRBV7-9 and TRBJ1-5; the D gene is possibly TRBD1 (6 bases). CDR1 and CDR2 (germline): SEHNR, FQNEAQ (reference sequence). The CDR3 extends over 17 amino acids. Trimming removed 4 bases from V and 6 bases from J, with 22 bases in between. The CDR3: CASSSGGGFDGGQPQHF. The CDR3 nucleotides are TGTGCCAGCAGCTCTGGGGGCGGCTTCGACGGAGGTCAGCCCCAGCATTTT.

This clone was seen only a few times. The same CDR3 can be traced to other DNA sequences in this sample. The genes are TRBV5-1 and TRBJ2-7; no clear D gene. The CDR3 sequence is 12 residues long. Germline CDR1 SGHRS, CDR2 YFSETQ. Trimming took 0 bases from V and 3 from J, leaving 4 bases between them. In DNA form, the CDR3 reads TGCGCCAGCAGCTTGGGAGGCTACGAGCAGTACTTC. Its protein is CASSLGGYEQYF.

J is TRBJ1-5 and V is TRBV5-6; D unclear. The germline V and J ends were trimmed by 2 bases and 0 bases, with 9 bases remaining between them. This CDR3 comprises 15 residues. Looked up from germline, CDR1 is SGHDT and CDR2 is YYEEEE. The CDR3 DNA sequence: TGTGCCAGCAGCTTTCGGAGAAATAGCAATCAGCCCCAGCATTTT. Translated: CASSFRRNSNQPQHF.